The present T cell receptor beta chain was sequenced within a study of cytomegalovirus exposure and HLA in healthy donors. With regard to this clone: As yet, its antigen is unknown.

The study's findings and limits: Segments of the TCR beta V type were, in most cases, productive about 87% or about 30% of the time in an earlier analysis.

Germline V lookup: CDR1 SGHTA, CDR2 FQGNSA. The CDR3 length is 15 residues. Trimming left V 1 base short and J 5 bases short, with 12 bases between. 13 Jbeta primers and 60 Vbeta primers were used for the PCR. Using immunoSEQ multiplex PCR, the repertoire was profiled, and TCRdb retains in-frame clones only, with some absent. The sample lists 150,000 to 200,000 clones, 77% occurring once. Source material: PBMCs. This chain connects TRBV7-2 to TRBJ2-1; maybe TRBD2 (6 bases). The clonotype was recovered from a female donor in good health and CMV-seronegative. CDR3 region: CASSLDGTPNNEQFF. CDR3 coding DNA: TGTGCCAGCAGCTTAGACGGGACTCCTAACAATGAGCAGTTCTTC.